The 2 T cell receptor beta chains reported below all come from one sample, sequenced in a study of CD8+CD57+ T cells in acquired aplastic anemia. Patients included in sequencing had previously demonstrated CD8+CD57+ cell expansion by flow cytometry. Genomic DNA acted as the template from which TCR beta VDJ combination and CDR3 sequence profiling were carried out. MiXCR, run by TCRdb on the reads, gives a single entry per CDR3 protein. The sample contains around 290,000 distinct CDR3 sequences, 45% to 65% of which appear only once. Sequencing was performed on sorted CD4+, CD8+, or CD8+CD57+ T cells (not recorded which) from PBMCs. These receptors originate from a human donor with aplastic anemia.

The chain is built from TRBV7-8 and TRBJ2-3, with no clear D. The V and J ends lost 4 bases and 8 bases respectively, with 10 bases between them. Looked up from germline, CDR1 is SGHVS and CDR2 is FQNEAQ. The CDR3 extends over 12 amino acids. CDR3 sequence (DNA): TGTGCCAGCAGCTCCAGTCTGGGTACGCAGTATTTT. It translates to CASSSSLGTQYF.

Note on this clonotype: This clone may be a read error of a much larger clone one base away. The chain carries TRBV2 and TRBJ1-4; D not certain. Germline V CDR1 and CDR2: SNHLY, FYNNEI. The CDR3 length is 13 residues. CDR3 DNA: TGTGCCATCAGTGAATGGCCAAATGAAAAACTGTTTTTT. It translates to CAISEWPNEKLFF.